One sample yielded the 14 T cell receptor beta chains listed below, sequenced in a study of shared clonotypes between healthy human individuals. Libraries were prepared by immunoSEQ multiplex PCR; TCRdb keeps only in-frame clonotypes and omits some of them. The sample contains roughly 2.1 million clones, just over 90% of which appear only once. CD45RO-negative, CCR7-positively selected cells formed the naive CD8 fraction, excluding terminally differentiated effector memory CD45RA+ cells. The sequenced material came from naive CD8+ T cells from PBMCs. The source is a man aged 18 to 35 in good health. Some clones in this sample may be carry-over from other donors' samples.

CDR3 coding DNA: TGTGCCAGCAGCTTAAGACGGACAGGGCCCCTCCAAGAGACCCAGTACTTC. Amino acids: CASSLRRTGPLQETQYF. The chain couples TRBV7-6 to TRBJ2-5; 8 positions match TRBD1. This CDR3 region has 17 residues. Germline trimming cut 2 bases from V and 1 base from J; bases unmatched to any gene: 9. Germline V lookup: CDR1 SGHVS, CDR2 FNYEAQ.

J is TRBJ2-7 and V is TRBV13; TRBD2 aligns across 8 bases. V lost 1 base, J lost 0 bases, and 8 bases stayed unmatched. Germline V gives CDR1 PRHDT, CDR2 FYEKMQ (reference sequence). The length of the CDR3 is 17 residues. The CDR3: CASSLETSGESSYEQYF. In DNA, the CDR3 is TGTGCCAGCAGCTTAGAAACTAGCGGCGAAAGCTCCTACGAGCAGTACTTC.

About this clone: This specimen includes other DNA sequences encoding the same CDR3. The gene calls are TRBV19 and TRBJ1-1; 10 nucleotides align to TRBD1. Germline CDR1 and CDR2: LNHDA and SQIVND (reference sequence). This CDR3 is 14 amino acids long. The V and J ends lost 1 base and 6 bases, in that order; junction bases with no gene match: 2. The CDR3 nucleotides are TGTGCCAGTAGTATAGGGACAGGGGGATCTGAAGCTTTCTTT. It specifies CASSIGTGGSEAFF.

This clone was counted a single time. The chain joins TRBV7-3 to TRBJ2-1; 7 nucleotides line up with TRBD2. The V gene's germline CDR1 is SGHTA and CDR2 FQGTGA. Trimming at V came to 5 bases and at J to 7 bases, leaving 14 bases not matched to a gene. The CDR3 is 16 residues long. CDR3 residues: CASSQGSPGTINEQFF. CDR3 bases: TGTGCCAGCAGCCAGGGCTCCCCGGGGACTATTAATGAGCAGTTCTTC. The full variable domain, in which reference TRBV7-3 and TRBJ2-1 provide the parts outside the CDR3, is GAGVSQTPSNKVTEKGKYVELRCDPISGHTALYWYRQSLGQGPEFLIYFQGTGAADDSGLPNDRFFAVRPEGSVSTLKIQRTERGDSAVYLCASSQGSPGTINEQFFGPGTRLTVL.

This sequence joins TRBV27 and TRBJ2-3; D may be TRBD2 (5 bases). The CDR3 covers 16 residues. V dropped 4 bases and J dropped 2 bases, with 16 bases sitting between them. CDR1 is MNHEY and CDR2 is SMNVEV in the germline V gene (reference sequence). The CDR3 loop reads CASSSKSGFYTDTQYF. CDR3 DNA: TGTGCCAGCAGTTCGAAATCGGGATTTTACACAGATACGCAGTATTTT.

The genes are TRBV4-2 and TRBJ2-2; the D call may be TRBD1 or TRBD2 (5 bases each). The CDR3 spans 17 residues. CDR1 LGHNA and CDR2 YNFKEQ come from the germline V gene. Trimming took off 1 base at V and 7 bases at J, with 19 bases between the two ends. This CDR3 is CASSQVGFGAAVGELFF. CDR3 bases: TGTGCCAGCAGCCAAGTCGGCTTCGGGGCAGCAGTCGGGGAGCTGTTTTTT.

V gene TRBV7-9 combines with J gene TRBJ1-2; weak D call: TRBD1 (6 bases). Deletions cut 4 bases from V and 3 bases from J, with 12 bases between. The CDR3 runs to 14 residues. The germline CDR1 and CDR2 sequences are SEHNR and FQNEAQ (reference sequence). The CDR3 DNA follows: TGTGCCAGCAGCTCGGGACATGAGGACTATGGCTACACCTTC. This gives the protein CASSSGHEDYGYTF.

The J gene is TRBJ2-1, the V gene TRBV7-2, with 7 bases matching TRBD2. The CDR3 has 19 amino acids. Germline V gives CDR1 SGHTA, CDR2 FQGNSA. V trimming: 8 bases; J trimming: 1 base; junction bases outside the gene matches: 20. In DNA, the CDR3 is TGTGCCAGCCCCGGGGATTGGCGGGAGCCTACGGGGTCCTACAATGAGCAGTTCTTC. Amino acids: CASPGDWREPTGSYNEQFF.

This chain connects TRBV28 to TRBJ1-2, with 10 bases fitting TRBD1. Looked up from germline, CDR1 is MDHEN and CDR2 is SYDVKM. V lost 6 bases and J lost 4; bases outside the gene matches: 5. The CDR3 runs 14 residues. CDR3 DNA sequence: TGTGCCAGCAGAATGGGGGACAGGGGCTATGGCTACACCTTC. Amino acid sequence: CASRMGDRGYGYTF.

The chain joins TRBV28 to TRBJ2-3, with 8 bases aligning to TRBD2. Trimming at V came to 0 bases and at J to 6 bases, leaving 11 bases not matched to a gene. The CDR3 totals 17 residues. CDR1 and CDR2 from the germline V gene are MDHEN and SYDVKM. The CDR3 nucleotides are TGTGCCAGCAGTTTATGGGGGACTAGGGGCAGCTCTGATACGCAGTATTTT. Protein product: CASSLWGTRGSSDTQYF.

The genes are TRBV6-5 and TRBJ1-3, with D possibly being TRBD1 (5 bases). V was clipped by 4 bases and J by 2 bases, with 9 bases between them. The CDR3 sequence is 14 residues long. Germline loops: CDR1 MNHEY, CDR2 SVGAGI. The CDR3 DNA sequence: TGTGCCAGCAGTTTTGCGGGGCCTGGAAACACCATATATTTT. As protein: CASSFAGPGNTIYF.

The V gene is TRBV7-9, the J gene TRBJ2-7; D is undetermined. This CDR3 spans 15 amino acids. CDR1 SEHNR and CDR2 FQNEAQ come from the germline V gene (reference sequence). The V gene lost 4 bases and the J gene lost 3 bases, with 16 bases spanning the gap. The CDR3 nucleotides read TGTGCCAGCAGCTCCCGATCCCAGAACCTCTACGAGCAGTACTTC. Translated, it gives CASSSRSQNLYEQYF.

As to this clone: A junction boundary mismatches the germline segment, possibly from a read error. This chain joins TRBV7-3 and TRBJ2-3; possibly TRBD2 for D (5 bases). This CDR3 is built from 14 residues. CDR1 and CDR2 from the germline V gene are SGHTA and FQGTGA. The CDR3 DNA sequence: TGTGCCAGCAGCCCCGTTGAGGGCACCGATACGCAGTATTTT. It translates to CASSPVEGTDTQYF.

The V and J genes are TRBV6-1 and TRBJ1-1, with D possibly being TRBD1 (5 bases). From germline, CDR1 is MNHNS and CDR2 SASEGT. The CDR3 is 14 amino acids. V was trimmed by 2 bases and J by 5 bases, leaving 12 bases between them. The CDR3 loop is CASSELQGWTEAFF. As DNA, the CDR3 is TGTGCCAGCAGTGAACTCCAGGGATGGACTGAAGCTTTCTTT.